This T cell receptor beta chain was profiled in a study of cytomegalovirus exposure and HLA in healthy donors. General study results and limits: As confirmed in vitro, a few CMV-associated chains were specific for CMV antigens. Accurate prediction of most subjects' HLA-A and HLA-B alleles from TCR beta sequences was reported. Available immune exposure information was restricted to CMV serostatus only. Accounts indicate the classifier identified cytomegalovirus status with strong specificity and sensitivity.

A note on this clone: What it binds is not known.

The PCR had 60 Vbeta and 13 Jbeta primers. Clones were sequenced by immunoSEQ multiplex PCR, and TCRdb holds only the in-frame ones, with some missing. This table holds over 130,000 clones, roughly 80% found once. CDR1 is MNHEY and CDR2 is SVGAGI in the germline V gene. The CDR3 spans 15 residues. V lost 6 bases to trimming and J lost 4 bases, with 19 bases between them. The sequence came from a human donor in good health. The chain combines TRBV6-5 with TRBJ2-7, with D hard to call. Source material: PBMCs. CDR3 in amino acids: CASSPPESRVYEQYF. For the CDR3, the DNA is TGTGCCAGCAGCCCACCGGAGTCTAGAGTTTACGAGCAGTACTTC.